The clone carrying this T cell receptor beta chain was seen just once. The antigen is unknown. Germline V CDR1 and CDR2: MNHEY, SVGAGI. CDR3 length: 14 residues. Profiling relied on immunoSEQ multiplex PCR, and the TCRdb table lists in-frame clones only, not all of them. The sample yields about 22,000 clones, approximately 88% seen once. The entry originates in a study of T cells after posttransplantation cyclophosphamide. Study-level findings and limits: Tissue-infiltrating T cells from skin or gut overlapped little with blood T cells. Donor CD8+ memory clones often dominated recipient blood repertoires at later times. TRB clonality was highly associated with recipient CMV seropositivity and reactivation.

Sampled 1 year posttransplant, controls received myeloablative marrow transplants, methotrexate and a calcineurin inhibitor. The clonotype comes from a female patient aged 50 to 65 who received an allogeneic stem cell transplant from an unrelated donor, was CMV-positive, and had chronic GVHD only. Some T cells could come from the graft donor. The chain combines TRBV6-5 with TRBJ2-5; TRBD2 matches at 7 bases. The closer fit of TRBJ2-7 to the DNA end suggests the J call may be wrong. The sample was PBMCs, taken after an allogeneic stem cell transplant with a calcineurin inhibitor and methotrexate. The CDR3 region has the DNA TGTGCCAGCAGTTACTTCGCGGGAGCCTACGAGCAGTACTTC. Its protein is CASSYFAGAYEQYF.